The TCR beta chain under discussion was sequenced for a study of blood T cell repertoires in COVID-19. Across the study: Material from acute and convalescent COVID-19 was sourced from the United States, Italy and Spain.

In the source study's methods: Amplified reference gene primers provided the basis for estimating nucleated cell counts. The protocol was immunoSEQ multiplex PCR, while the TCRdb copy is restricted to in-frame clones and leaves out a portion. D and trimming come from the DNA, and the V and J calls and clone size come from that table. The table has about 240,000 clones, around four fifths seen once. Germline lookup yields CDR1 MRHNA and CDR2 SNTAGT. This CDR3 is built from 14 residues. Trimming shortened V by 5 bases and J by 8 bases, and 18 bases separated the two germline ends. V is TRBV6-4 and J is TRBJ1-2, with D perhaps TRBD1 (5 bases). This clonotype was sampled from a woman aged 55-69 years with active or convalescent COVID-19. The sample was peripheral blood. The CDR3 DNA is TGTGCCAGCAGTTGGAGGGGCGGGGATACCGGCTACACCTTC. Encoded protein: CASSWRGGDTGYTF.